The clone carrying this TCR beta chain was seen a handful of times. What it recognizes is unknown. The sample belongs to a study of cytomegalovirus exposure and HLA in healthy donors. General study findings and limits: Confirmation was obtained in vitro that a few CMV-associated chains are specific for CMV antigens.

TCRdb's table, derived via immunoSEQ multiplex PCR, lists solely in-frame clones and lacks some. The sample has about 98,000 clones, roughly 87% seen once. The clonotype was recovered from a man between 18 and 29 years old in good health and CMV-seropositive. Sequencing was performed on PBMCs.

CDR3 region: CASSVALAGGFDTGELFF. CDR3 sequence (DNA): TGTGCCAGCAGCGTAGCCTTAGCGGGAGGGTTCGACACCGGGGAGCTGTTTTTT. The chain joins TRBV9 to TRBJ2-2; TRBD2 matches at 11 bases. CDR1 is SGDLS and CDR2 is YYNGEE in the germline V gene. The CDR3 is 18 amino acids. V trimming: 0 bases; J trimming: 3 bases; junction bases outside the gene matches: 7.